Sequencing of this TCR beta chain was carried out in a study of T cell repertoires in cytomegalovirus infection. Study details: CMV infection together with matching HLA type was indicated by public TCR beta signatures. General study points: Pooled public TCR beta family frequency picked out CMV carriers with the relevant HLA. The ex vivo response was dominated by HLA-C-restricted CMV-specific TCR beta clonotypes.

The CDR3 runs to 16 residues. V shed 5 bases and J shed 3 bases, with 20 bases lying between them. Germline loops: CDR1 MNHNS, CDR2 SASEGT. Each CDR3 protein gets one entry after TCRdb re-called the reads with MiXCR. Of around 310,000 distinct CDR3 sequences listed, around a sixth are singletons. This clonotype was observed at least ten times. Its antigen is still unknown. Material: PBMCs. The chain carries TRBV6-1 and TRBJ2-7; weak D call: TRBD1 (6 bases). The receptor was isolated from a human donor in good health (CMV status not recorded). Some clones in this sample may be carry-over from other donors' samples. The CDR3 coding sequence is TGTGCCAGCAGTCCATGGGACAATAGGCCGGTCTACGAGCAGTACTTC. Translation gives CASSPWDNRPVYEQYF.